This T cell receptor (beta chain) was captured by sequencing in a study of T cells in Graves' hyperthyroidism and ophthalmopathy. Whole-study context: Peripheral blood was obtained at initial diagnosis, preceding any treatment.

The CDR3 is made up of 15 amino acids. The V and J ends lost 2 bases and 5 bases respectively, with 16 bases between them. The germline gives CDR1 SGHVS, CDR2 FQNEAQ. Amplified TCR beta CDR3 regions came from RNA transcripts. A first-round RT-PCR of the TCR CDR3 used the HTBI primer set. TCRdb itself ran the multiplex PCR reads through MiXCR, one entry per CDR3 protein. The data show about 640,000 distinct CDR3 sequences, roughly 20% seen once. This clonotype was observed many times. Antigen specificity is unknown. Exclusion of patients followed from uncontrolled infection, other autoimmune disease, pregnancy or lactation. Fresh peripheral blood, about 10 ml of it, supplied the PBMCs. Study-level results: A model of 13 V-J features distinguished ophthalmopathy from stable hyperthyroidism.

The chain combines TRBV7-8 with TRBJ2-7; D perhaps matches TRBD2 (6 bases). This receptor was taken from a man aged 25-45 years with Graves' ophthalmopathy. Sequenced: blood. In DNA form, the CDR3 reads TGTGCCAGCAGCTTAACCGGGGGTATGATCCACGAGCAGTACTTC. The encoded protein is CASSLTGGMIHEQYF.